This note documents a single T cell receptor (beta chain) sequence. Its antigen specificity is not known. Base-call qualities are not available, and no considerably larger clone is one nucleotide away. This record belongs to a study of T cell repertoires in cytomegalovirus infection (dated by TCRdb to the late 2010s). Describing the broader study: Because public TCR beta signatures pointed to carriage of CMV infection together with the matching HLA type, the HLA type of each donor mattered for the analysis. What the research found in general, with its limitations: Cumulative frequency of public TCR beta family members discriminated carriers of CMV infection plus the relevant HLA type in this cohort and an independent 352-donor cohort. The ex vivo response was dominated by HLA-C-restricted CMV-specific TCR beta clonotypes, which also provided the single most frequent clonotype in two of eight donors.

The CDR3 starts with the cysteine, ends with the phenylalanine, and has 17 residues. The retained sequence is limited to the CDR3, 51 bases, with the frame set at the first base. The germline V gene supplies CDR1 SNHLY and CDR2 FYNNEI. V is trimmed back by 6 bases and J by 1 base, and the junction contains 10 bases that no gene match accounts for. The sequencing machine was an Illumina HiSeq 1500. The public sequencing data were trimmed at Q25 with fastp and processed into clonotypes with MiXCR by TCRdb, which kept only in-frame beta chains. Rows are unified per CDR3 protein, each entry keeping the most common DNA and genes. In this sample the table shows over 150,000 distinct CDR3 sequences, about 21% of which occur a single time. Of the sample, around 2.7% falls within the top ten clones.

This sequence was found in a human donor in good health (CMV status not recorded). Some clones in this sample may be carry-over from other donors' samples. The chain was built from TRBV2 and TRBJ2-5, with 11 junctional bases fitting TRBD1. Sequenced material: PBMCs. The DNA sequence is TGTGCCAGCAGAGCCCTCGTGGGGACAGGGGGCCAAGAGACCCAGTACTTC. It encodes CASRALVGTGGQETQYF.